The clone carrying this TCR beta chain has a handful of counts. This sample stems from a study of pediatric ulcerative colitis. Assay: immunoSEQ multiplex PCR; the TCRdb copy retains only in-frame clones and omits some. The data contain tens of thousands of clones, more than 60% of them singletons. CDR1 is SGHTA and CDR2 is FQGNSA in the germline V gene. Trimming stripped 2 bases from V and 7 bases from J, with 14 bases between. This CDR3 region has 14 residues. The TCR was taken from a boy between 10 and 17 years old with moderate ulcerative colitis. This chain connects TRBV7-2 to TRBJ1-1; D possibly corresponds to TRBD1 (5 bases). The sequenced material came from blood. In DNA, the CDR3 is TGTGCCAGCAGCTTATCTCAGGGCTGGCATGAAGCTTTCTTT. It translates to CASSLSQGWHEAFF.